Detailed here is one T cell receptor beta chain. Its binding antigen is unknown. The sample holds no much larger clone one base away, and base qualities are not on file. Receptors were amplified or captured by the immunoSEQ multiplex PCR assay. In TCRdb, the immuneACCESS table is reduced to in-frame sequences with V and J assigned. These tables do not hold every clone; where another copy was compared, an unresolved V gene accounts for under half, and the others remain unexplained. The sample data list under 75,000 clones, and 91% of these were observed just once. The ten biggest clones cover just under 0.5% of the sample. The cysteine opens and the phenylalanine closes a CDR3 of 16 amino acids. Just CDR3 DNA is preserved here, 48 bases in frame from base 1. Germline trimming amounts to 1 base on V and 6 bases on J, with 6 as the count of junction bases outside the gene matches. Via the germline V gene, CDR1 is SGHRS and CDR2 YFSETQ.

The data belong to a study of T cell changes during pregnancy in multiple sclerosis (dated by TCRdb to the late 2010s). Background for the entire study: In women with multiple sclerosis, the researchers looked at how the T cell repertoire shifted as pregnancy progressed.

The chain is assembled from TRBV5-1 and TRBJ1-6; 8 bases in between match TRBD1. The receptor was derived from a female donor in good health, enrolled as a control in a pregnancy study. The specimen comprised CD4+ T cells from peripheral blood mononuclear cells, sampled after pregnancy. The nucleotides read TGCGCCAGCAGCTTGTCCAGGGACAGGAGTAATTCACCCCTCCACTTT. This is translated as CASSLSRDRSNSPLHF. When the CDR3 is completed using the reference TRBV5-1 and TRBJ1-6 genes on either side, the full variable domain is KAGVTQTPRYLIKTRGQQVTLSCSPISGHRSVSWYQQTPGQGLQFLFEYFSETQRNKGNFPGRFSGRQFSNSRSEMNVSTLELGDSALYLCASSLSRDRSNSPLHFGNGTRLTVT.